These 23 T cell receptor beta chains share one sample of origin, sequenced in a study of T cells in Graves' hyperthyroidism and ophthalmopathy. TCR beta CDR3 regions were amplified from RNA. In the first-round RT-PCR of the TCR CDR3, the HTBI primer set was used. TCRdb fed the multiplex PCR reads into MiXCR, producing one record per CDR3 protein. Here the sample spans some 340,000 distinct CDR3 sequences, about 13% being singletons. Sequences were obtained from blood. All receptors derive from a woman aged 40 to 50 with Graves' ophthalmopathy.

This clonotype was seen more than once but under ten times. V gene TRBV11-3 combines with J gene TRBJ1-1; no firm D call. Germline CDR1 and CDR2: SGHNT and YENEEA. This CDR3 comprises 15 residues. V was shortened by 7 bases and J by 1 base, with 16 bases between the two germline ends. The CDR3 here is CASTLNFARNTEAFF. Written as DNA, the CDR3 is TGTGCCAGCACCCTTAATTTTGCGCGGAACACTGAAGCTTTCTTT.

The table lists this clonotype with many counts. V is TRBV6-6 and J is TRBJ2-1; a weak D match, TRBD2 (7 bases). Germline V CDR1 and CDR2: MNHNY, SVGAGI (reference sequence). V lost 0 bases and J lost 8, with 17 bases in between. CDR3 length: 16 residues. The CDR3 nucleotides are TGTGCCAGCAGTTACTCTAGGGGGGGGGTGTTCCATGAGCAGTTCTTC. Its protein is CASSYSRGGVFHEQFF.

This clonotype was counted at least ten times. CDR3 sequence (DNA): TGTGCCAGCAGACCAAACGGACAGGGGGCCTTAGGCTACACCTTC. It yields the protein CASRPNGQGALGYTF. The chain links TRBV27 to TRBJ1-2; 11 bases align to TRBD1. In germline, CDR1 is MNHEY, CDR2 SMNVEV (reference sequence). The CDR3 extends over 15 amino acids. Losses at the gene ends were 6 bases for V and 8 bases for J; bases not matched to a gene: 11.

This clonotype appeared a few times. This chain links TRBV28 with TRBJ2-7, with D possibly TRBD1 on 6 matching bases. V was clipped by 4 bases and J by 3 bases, with 16 bases between them. The CDR3 is made up of 15 amino acids. The V gene's germline CDR1 is MDHEN and CDR2 SYDVKM. The CDR3 loop reads CASSSPPGQYYEQYF. The CDR3 coding sequence is TGTGCCAGCAGTTCCCCACCGGGACAATACTACGAGCAGTACTTC.

This clonotype appeared many times. The chain links TRBV2 to TRBJ2-2; D call uncertain. This CDR3 has 13 amino acids. The V and J ends lost 6 bases and 4 bases respectively, with 9 bases between them. The germline V gene encodes CDR1 SNHLY and CDR2 FYNNEI. The CDR3 loop is CASRPGPTGELFF. The CDR3 region has the DNA TGTGCCAGCAGGCCGGGCCCCACCGGGGAGCTGTTTTTT.

This clonotype was detected ten times or more. The CDR3 nucleotides are TGTGCCAGCAGTTCTCCCCTAGCGGGATCCAATGAGCAGTTCTTC. Its protein is CASSSPLAGSNEQFF. This rearrangement joins TRBV28 to TRBJ2-1; 9 positions match TRBD2. The germline gives CDR1 MDHEN, CDR2 SYDVKM. There are 15 residues in the CDR3. Germline trimming cut 4 bases from V and 6 bases from J; bases unmatched to any gene: 7. The full variable domain, rest sourced from reference TRBV28 and TRBJ2-1, is DVKVTQSSRYLVKRTGEKVFLECVQDMDHENMFWYRQDPGLGLRLIYFSYDVKMKEKGDIPEGYSVSREKKERFSLILESASTNQTSMYLCASSSPLAGSNEQFFGPGTRLTVL.

This clonotype was detected ten times or more. V and J are TRBV6-6 and TRBJ1-2, with a possible D match to TRBD1 (5 bases). V was pared by 0 bases and J by 3 bases, with 8 bases between. Germline V gene lookup returns CDR1 MNHNY and CDR2 SVGAGI (reference sequence). The CDR3 consists of 14 residues. CDR3 sequence reads: CASSYSGGDYGYTF. The CDR3 DNA follows: TGTGCCAGCAGTTACTCGGGGGGGGACTATGGCTACACCTTC.

This clonotype was observed many times. The chain has TRBV11-2 and TRBJ2-3, with TRBD2 identical over 10 bases. J gave up 5 bases and V 2 bases, and 13 bases lay outside the gene matches. The germline V gene encodes CDR1 SGHAT and CDR2 FQNNGV. This CDR3 has 18 amino acids. This chain's CDR3 is CASSLRFQRAGGGDTQYF. The CDR3 coding sequence is TGTGCCAGCAGCTTACGGTTTCAGAGAGCGGGAGGGGGAGATACGCAGTATTTT.

This clonotype came up many times. The V gene is TRBV6-5, the J gene TRBJ1-3; D is unresolved. The germline V and J ends were trimmed by 2 bases and 0 bases, with 8 bases remaining between them. There are 15 residues in the CDR3. CDR1 and CDR2 from the germline V gene are MNHEY and SVGAGI. The CDR3 spells CASSYRGTSGNTIYF. DNA of the CDR3: TGTGCCAGCAGTTACCGGGGAACCTCTGGAAACACCATATATTTT.

This chain joins TRBV5-4 and TRBJ2-3, with 11 bases lining up with TRBD1. The CDR3 has 16 amino acids. Trimming cost V 0 bases and J 3 bases; bases outside gene matches: 3. Per germline, CDR1 SGHNT and CDR2 YYREEE (reference sequence). The CDR3, as DNA: TGTGCCAGCAGCTTGGGGCGGGACAGGGGGACAGATACGCAGTATTTT. Translated, it gives CASSLGRDRGTDTQYF.

This clonotype was detected only a few times. The chain has TRBV14 and TRBJ2-7; TRBD2 matches at 8 bases. Trimming cost V 1 base and J 6 bases; bases outside gene matches: 17. The CDR3 runs to 18 residues. Germline V gene lookup returns CDR1 SGHDN and CDR2 FVKESK. This chain's CDR3 is CASSQVAGGASGRGEQYF. As DNA, the CDR3 is TGTGCCAGCAGCCAAGTCGCCGGGGGGGCATCAGGACGGGGCGAGCAGTACTTC.

This clonotype has a count of ten or more. This rearrangement joins TRBV9 to TRBJ2-7, with D possibly being TRBD1 or TRBD2 (5 bases each). Germline lookup yields CDR1 SGDLS and CDR2 YYNGEE. This CDR3 is 14 amino acids long. V was cut by 2 bases and J by 2 bases, with 11 bases left in between. This chain's CDR3 is CASSVRDVPYEQYF. In DNA, the CDR3 is TGTGCCAGCAGCGTCCGGGACGTTCCCTACGAGCAGTACTTC.

This clonotype was found many times. The chain is built from TRBV27 and TRBJ2-7, with 12 positions matching TRBD1. J gave up 7 bases and V 6 bases, and 13 bases lay outside the gene matches. Germline V lookup: CDR1 MNHEY, CDR2 SMNVEV (reference sequence). This CDR3 region has 16 residues. Here the CDR3 reads CASSRNPGQGAREQYF. CDR3 sequence (DNA): TGTGCCAGCAGCCGAAACCCGGGACAGGGGGCGCGGGAGCAGTACTTC.

Of note for this clonotype: It is likely a read error: a sequence one base away is far more abundant. The chain links TRBV19 to TRBJ1-1; the D is unclear. The CDR3 is made up of 12 amino acids. Deletions cut 4 bases from V and 3 bases from J, with 6 bases between. CDR1 is LNHDA and CDR2 is SQIVND in the germline V gene (reference sequence). The CDR3 protein is CASSSLDTEAFF. CDR3 coding DNA: TGTGCCAGTAGTAGTCTAGACACTGAAGCTTTCTTT.

The table lists this clonotype with a few counts. The chain uses TRBV4-1 and TRBJ2-1; 9 positions agree with TRBD2. The CDR3 has 19 amino acids. Germline CDR1 reads MGHRA; CDR2 reads YSYEKL. V lost 4 bases, J lost 6 bases, and 19 bases stayed unmatched. CDR3 protein: CASSLFNIAGTSKSNEQFF. The CDR3, as DNA: TGCGCCAGCAGCCTCTTTAACATTGCCGGGACTAGCAAGTCCAATGAGCAGTTCTTC.

This clonotype was seen at least ten times. The V call is TRBV7-9, the J call TRBJ2-7; D is undetermined. The CDR3 runs to 14 residues. Looked up from germline, CDR1 is SEHNR and CDR2 is FQNEAQ (reference sequence). Trimming shortened V by 0 bases and J by 3 bases, and 9 bases separated the two germline ends. The CDR3 DNA sequence: TGTGCCAGCAGCTTAGCCGGGTTCAACTACGAGCAGTACTTC. This encodes CASSLAGFNYEQYF.

This clonotype was counted between two and nine times. This chain uses TRBV12-3 or TRBV12-4 with TRBJ1-1; D is unresolved. Trimming shortened V by 3 bases and J by 2 bases, and 7 bases separated the two germline ends. The CDR3 is 13 residues long. CDR3 residues: CASSLRDNTEAFF. The DNA for the CDR3 is TGTGCCAGCAGTTTGAGGGATAACACTGAAGCTTTCTTT.

This clonotype was counted ten times or more. The chain recombines TRBV7-6 with TRBJ2-5; D remains unclear. The CDR3 is made up of 13 amino acids. Germline CDR1 reads SGHVS; CDR2 reads FNYEAQ. V was shortened by 5 bases and J by 2 bases, with 9 bases between the two germline ends. This chain's CDR3 is CASSATNQETQYF. The CDR3, as DNA: TGTGCCAGCAGCGCGACGAATCAAGAGACCCAGTACTTC.

The rearrangement joins TRBV11-1 to TRBJ1-3; no firm D call. Germline V gene sequence: CDR1 SGHAT, CDR2 FQDESV (reference sequence). The CDR3 covers 14 residues. Trimming stripped 8 bases from V and 4 bases from J, with 15 bases between. For the CDR3, the DNA is TGTGCCAGCGTTTCGACCGGACCCGGAAACACCATATATTTT. It encodes CASVSTGPGNTIYF.

For this clonotype: A much larger clone lies one base from this, so it may be a read error. The conserved phenylalanine or tryptophan is not found at the CDR3 terminus, so this likely reflects a read error. The V call is TRBV27, the J call TRBJ2-2; 7 bases match TRBD1. The CDR3 is made up of 17 amino acids. The V gene's germline CDR1 is MNHEY and CDR2 SMNVEV (reference sequence). V lost 3 bases to trimming and J lost 2 bases; unmatched junction nucleotides: 9. As DNA, the CDR3 is TGTGCCAGCAGTTTTAATTATTGGGACAGAAACACCGGGGAGCTGTTTTCT. As protein: CASSFNYWDRNTGELFS.

This clonotype occurred many times. This chain joins TRBV6-1 and TRBJ2-1, with D unclear. The germline V gene has CDR1 MNHNS and CDR2 SASEGT. The CDR3 covers 13 residues. V lost 4 bases and J lost 10, with 14 bases in between. For the CDR3, the DNA is TGTGCCAGCAGTGTAGCCCCCCCCGAGGAGCAGTTCTTC. This gives the protein CASSVAPPEEQFF.

The CDR3 region has the DNA TGTGCCAGCAGGCCTTTGACAGGGAGTGGGGGACCCCTCCACTTT. It is translated as CASRPLTGSGGPLHF. The chain employs TRBV6-2 or TRBV6-3 and TRBJ1-6; the match to TRBD1 covers 7 bases. Trimming took 6 bases from V and 12 from J; bases not matched to a gene: 14. This CDR3 spans 15 amino acids. CDR1 is MNHEY, CDR2 SVGEGT, per germline.

This clonotype occurred many times. V and J are TRBV27 and TRBJ1-1; no clear D. V lost 8 bases and J 1 base, leaving 8 bases between the germline ends. The CDR3 is made up of 12 amino acids. In germline, CDR1 is MNHEY, CDR2 SMNVEV (reference sequence). The CDR3 sequence is CASWEGNTEAFF. As DNA, the CDR3 is TGTGCCAGCTGGGAGGGGAACACTGAAGCTTTCTTT.